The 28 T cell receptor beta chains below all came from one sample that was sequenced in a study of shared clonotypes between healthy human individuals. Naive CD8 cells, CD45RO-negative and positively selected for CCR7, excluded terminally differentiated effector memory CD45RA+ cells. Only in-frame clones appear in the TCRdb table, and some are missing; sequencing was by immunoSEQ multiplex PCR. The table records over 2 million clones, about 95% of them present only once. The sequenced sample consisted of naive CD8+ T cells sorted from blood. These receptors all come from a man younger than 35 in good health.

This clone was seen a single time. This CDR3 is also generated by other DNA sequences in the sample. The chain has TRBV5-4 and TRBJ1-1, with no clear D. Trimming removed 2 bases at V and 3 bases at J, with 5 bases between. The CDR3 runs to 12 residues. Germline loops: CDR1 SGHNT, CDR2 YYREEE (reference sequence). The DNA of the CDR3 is TGTGCCAGCAGCTTTCATGACACTGAAGCTTTCTTT. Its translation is CASSFHDTEAFF.

The CDR3 sequence is CASSFQGLGGEAFF. The CDR3 DNA reads TGTGCCAGCAGCTTCCAGGGGCTGGGAGGTGAAGCTTTCTTT. This chain uses TRBV5-4 with TRBJ1-1; a weak D match, TRBD1 (6 bases). V was pared by 2 bases and J by 7 bases, with 15 bases between. The CDR3 length is 14 residues. Germline loops: CDR1 SGHNT, CDR2 YYREEE (reference sequence).

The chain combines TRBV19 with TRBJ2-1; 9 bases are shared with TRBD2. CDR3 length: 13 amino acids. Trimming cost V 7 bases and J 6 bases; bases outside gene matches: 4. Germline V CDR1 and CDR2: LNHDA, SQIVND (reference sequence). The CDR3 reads CASIGGGGNEQFF. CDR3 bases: TGTGCCAGTATCGGCGGGGGGGGCAATGAGCAGTTCTTC.

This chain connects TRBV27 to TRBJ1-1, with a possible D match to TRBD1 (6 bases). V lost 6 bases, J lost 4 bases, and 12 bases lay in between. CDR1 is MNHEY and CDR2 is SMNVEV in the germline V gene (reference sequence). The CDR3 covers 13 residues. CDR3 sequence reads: CASRLGQVTEAFF. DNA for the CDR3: TGTGCCAGCAGACTGGGACAAGTCACTGAAGCTTTCTTT.

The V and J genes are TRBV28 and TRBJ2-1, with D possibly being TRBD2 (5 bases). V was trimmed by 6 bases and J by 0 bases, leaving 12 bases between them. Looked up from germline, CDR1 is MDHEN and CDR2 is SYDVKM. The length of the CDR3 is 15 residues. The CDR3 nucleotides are TGTGCCAGCAGCCCCCCGAGGGACTCCTACAATGAGCAGTTCTTC. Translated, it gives CASSPPRDSYNEQFF. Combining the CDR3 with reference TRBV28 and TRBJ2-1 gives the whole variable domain DVKVTQSSRYLVKRTGEKVFLECVQDMDHENMFWYRQDPGLGLRLIYFSYDVKMKEKGDIPEGYSVSREKKERFSLILESASTNQTSMYLCASSPPRDSYNEQFFGPGTRLTVL.

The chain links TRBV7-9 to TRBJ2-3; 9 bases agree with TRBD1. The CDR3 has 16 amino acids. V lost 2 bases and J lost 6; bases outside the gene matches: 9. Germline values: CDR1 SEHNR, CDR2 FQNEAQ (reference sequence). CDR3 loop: CASSLTKDRGIDTQYF. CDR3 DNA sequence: TGTGCCAGCAGCTTAACGAAGGACAGGGGCATCGATACGCAGTATTTT.

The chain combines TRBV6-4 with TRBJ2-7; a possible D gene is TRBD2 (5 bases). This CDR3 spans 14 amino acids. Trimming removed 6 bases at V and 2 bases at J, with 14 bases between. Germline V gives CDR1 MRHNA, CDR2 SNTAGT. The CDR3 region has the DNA TGTGCCAGCAGCGCGACGCGGGCAACCTACGAGCAGTACTTC. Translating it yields CASSATRATYEQYF.

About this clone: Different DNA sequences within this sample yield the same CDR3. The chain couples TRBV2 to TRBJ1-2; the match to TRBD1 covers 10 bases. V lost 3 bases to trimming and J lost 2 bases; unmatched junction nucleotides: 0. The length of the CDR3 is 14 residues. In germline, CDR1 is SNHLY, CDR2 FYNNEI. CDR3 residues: CASSETGGNYGYTF. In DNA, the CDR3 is TGTGCCAGCAGTGAGACAGGGGGCAACTATGGCTACACCTTC.

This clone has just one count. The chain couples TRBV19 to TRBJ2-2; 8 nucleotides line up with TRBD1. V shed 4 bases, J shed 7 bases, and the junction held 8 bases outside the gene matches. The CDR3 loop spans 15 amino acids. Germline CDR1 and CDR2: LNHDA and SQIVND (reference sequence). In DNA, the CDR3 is TGTGCCAGTAGTAAAGAAACAGGGGGTAACGGGGAGCTGTTTTTT. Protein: CASSKETGGNGELFF.

Here the CDR3 DNA reads TGTGCCAGCAGCGGACCTGGCAGGTCCAATGAGCAGTTCTTC. Its translation: CASSGPGRSNEQFF. The chain carries TRBV6-1 and TRBJ2-1; D unresolved. V shed 6 bases and J shed 6 bases, with 15 bases lying between them. The germline V gene encodes CDR1 MNHNS and CDR2 SASEGT. CDR3 length: 14 amino acids.

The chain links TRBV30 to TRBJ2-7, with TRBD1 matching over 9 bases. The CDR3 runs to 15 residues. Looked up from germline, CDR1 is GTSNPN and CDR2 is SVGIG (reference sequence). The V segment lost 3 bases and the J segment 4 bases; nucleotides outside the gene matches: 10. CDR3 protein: CAWSAGDREWYEQYF. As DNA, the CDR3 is TGTGCCTGGAGCGCCGGGGACAGGGAATGGTACGAGCAGTACTTC. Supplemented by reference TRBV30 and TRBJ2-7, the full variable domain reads SQTIHQWPATLVQPVGSPLSLECTVEGTSNPNLYWYRQAAGRGLQLLFYSVGIGQISSEVPQNLSASRPQDRQFILSSKKLLLSDSGFYLCAWSAGDREWYEQYFGPGTRLTVT.

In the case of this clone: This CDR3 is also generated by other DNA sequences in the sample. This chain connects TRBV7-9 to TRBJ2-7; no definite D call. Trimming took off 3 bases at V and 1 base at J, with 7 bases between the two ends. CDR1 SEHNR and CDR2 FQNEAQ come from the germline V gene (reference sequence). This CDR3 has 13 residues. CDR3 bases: TGTGCCAGCAGCTTGTCGGATTCCTACGAGCAGTACTTC. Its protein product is CASSLSDSYEQYF.

CDR3: CASSANRDSTTYEQYF. Written as DNA, the CDR3 is TGTGCCAGCAGCGCGAACCGGGACAGCACTACCTACGAGCAGTACTTC. J is TRBJ2-7 and V is TRBV9; 7 bases are shared with TRBD1. V trimming: 3 bases; J trimming: 2 bases; junction bases outside the gene matches: 11. Germline CDR1 SGDLS, CDR2 YYNGEE. The CDR3 totals 16 residues.

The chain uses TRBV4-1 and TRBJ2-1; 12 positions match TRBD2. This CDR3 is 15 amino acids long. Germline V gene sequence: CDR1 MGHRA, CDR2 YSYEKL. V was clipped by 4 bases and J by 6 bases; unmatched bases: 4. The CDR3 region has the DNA TGCGCCAGCAGCCCTAGCGGGGGGGGCGGCAATGAGCAGTTCTTC. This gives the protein CASSPSGGGGNEQFF.

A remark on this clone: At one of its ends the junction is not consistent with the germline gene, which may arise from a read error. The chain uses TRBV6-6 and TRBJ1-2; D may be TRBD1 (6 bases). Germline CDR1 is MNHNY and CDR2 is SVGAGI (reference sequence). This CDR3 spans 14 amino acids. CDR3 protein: CASSYSSEGQYGPF. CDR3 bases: TGTGCCAGCAGTTACTCTTCCGAGGGACAATATGGGCCCTTC.

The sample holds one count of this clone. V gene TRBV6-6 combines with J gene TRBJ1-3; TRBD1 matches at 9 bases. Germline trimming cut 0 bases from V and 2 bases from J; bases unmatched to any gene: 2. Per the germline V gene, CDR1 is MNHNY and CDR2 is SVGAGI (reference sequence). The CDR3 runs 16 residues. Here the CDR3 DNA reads TGTGCCAGCAGTTACTCGACAGGGGGTCCTGGAAACACCATATATTTT. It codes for CASSYSTGGPGNTIYF.

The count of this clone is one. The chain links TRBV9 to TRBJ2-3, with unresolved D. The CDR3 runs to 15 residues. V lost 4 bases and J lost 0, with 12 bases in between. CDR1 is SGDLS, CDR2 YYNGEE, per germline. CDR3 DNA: TGTGCCAGCAGCCTCGCTTTCGGTAGCACAGATACGCAGTATTTT. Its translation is CASSLAFGSTDTQYF. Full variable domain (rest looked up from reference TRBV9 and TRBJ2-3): DSGVTQTPKHLITATGQRVTLRCSPRSGDLSVYWYQQSLDQGLQFLIQYYNGEERAKGNILERFSAQQFPDLHSELNLSSLELGDSALYFCASSLAFGSTDTQYFGPGTRLTVL.

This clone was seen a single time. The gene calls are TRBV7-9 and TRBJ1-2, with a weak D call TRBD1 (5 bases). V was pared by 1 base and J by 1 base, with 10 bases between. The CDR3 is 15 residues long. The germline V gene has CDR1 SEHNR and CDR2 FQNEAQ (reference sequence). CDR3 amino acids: CASSLGVDSNYGYTF. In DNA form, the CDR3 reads TGTGCCAGCAGCTTAGGAGTTGACAGTAACTATGGCTACACCTTC. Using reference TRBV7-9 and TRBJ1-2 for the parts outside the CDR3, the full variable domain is DTGVSQNPRHKITKRGQNVTFRCDPISEHNRLYWYRQTLGQGPEFLTYFQNEAQLEKSRLLSDRFSAERPKGSFSTLEIQRTEQGDSAMYLCASSLGVDSNYGYTFGSGTRLTVV.

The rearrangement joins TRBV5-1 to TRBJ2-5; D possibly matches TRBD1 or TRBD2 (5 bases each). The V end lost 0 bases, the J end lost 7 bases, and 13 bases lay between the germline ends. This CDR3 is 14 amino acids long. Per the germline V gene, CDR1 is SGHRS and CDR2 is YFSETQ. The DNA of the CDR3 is TGCGCCAGCAGCTTGGCCCCTGAGGGGCGGACCCAGTACTTC. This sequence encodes CASSLAPEGRTQYF. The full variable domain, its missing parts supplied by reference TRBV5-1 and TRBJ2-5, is KAGVTQTPRYLIKTRGQQVTLSCSPISGHRSVSWYQQTPGQGLQFLFEYFSETQRNKGNFPGRFSGRQFSNSRSEMNVSTLELGDSALYLCASSLAPEGRTQYFGPGTRLLVL.

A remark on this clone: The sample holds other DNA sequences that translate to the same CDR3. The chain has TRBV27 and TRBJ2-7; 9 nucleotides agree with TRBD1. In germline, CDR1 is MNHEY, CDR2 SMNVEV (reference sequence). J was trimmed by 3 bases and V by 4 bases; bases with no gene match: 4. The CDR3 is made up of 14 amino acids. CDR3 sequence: CASSSSTGGYEQYF. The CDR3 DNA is TGTGCCAGCAGTTCGTCGACAGGGGGCTACGAGCAGTACTTC.

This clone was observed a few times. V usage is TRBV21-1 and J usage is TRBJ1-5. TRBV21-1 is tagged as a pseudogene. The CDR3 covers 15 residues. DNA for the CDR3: TGTGCCAGCAGCAAGTATCGCTTCCGGGGACAGCCCCAGCATTTT. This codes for CASSKYRFRGQPQHF.

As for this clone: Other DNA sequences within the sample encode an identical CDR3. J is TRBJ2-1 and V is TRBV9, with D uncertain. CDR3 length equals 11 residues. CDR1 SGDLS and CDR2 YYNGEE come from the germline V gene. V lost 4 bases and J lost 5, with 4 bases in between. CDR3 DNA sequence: TGTGCCAGCAGCTCTCACAATGAGCAGTTCTTC. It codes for CASSSHNEQFF.

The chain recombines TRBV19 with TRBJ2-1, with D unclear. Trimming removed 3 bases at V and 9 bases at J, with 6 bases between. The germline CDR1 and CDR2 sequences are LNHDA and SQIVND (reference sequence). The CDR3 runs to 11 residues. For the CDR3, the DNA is TGTGCCAGTAGTATTGTGGGTGAGCAGTTCTTC. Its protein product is CASSIVGEQFF.

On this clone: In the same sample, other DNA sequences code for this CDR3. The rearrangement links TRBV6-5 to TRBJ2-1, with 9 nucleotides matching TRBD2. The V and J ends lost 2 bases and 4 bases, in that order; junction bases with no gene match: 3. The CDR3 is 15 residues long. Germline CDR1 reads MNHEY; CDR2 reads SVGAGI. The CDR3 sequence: CASSYLAGGYNEQFF. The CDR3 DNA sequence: TGTGCCAGCAGTTACCTGGCGGGAGGGTACAATGAGCAGTTCTTC.

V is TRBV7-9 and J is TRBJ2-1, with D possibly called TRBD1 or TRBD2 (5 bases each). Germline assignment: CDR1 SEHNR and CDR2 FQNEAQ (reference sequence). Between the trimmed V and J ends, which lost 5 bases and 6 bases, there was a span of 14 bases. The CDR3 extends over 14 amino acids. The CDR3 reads CASSHGTSPNEQFF. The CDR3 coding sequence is TGTGCCAGCAGCCACGGGACGTCACCCAATGAGCAGTTCTTC.

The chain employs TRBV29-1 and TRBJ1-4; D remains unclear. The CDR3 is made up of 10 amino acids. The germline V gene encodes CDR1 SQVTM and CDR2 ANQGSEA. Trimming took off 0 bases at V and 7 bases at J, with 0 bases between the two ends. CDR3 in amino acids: CSVEDEKLFF. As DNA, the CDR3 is TGCAGCGTTGAAGATGAAAAACTGTTTTTT. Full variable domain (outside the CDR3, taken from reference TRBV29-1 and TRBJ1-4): SAVISQKPSRDICQRGTSLTIQCQVDSQVTMMFWYRQQPGQSLTLIATANQGSEATYESGFVIDKFPISRPNLTFSTLTVSNMSPEDSSIYLCSVEDEKLFFGSGTQLSVL.

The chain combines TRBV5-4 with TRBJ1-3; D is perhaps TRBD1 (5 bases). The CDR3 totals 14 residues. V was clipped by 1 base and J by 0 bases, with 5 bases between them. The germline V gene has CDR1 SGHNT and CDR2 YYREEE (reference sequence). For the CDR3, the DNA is TGTGCCAGCAGCTTGCAGGGCTCTGGAAACACCATATATTTT. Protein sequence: CASSLQGSGNTIYF.

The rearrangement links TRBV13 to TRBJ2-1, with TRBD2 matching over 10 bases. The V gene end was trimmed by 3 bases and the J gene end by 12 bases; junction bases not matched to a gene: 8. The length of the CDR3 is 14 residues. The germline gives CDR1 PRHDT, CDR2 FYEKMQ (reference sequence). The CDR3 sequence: CASSFEGLASGQFF. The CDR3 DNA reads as TGTGCCAGCAGCTTCGAGGGACTAGCGTCAGGGCAGTTCTTC.